This T cell receptor beta chain was sequenced during a study of blood T cell repertoires in COVID-19. Study overall: The samples span acute and convalescent COVID-19 from the United States, Italy and Spain. PBMCs, B-cell-depleted T cells, or T cells were the source of the cDNA or gDNA that made up the material.

V shed 1 base and J 8 bases; nucleotides not matched to a gene: 9. The CDR3 runs 16 residues. Germline CDR1 reads SGHTA; CDR2 reads FQGNSA. Source study methods: For nucleated cells, counts were estimated from reference gene primer amplification. Libraries were prepared by immunoSEQ multiplex PCR; TCRdb keeps only in-frame clonotypes and omits some of them. D and trimming were read from the DNA, whereas the V and J calls and clone size are those reported in that table. This repertoire shows roughly 90,000 clones, roughly 78% found once; its top ten account for over 9%. This receptor was obtained from a woman between 65 and 79 years old with acute or convalescent COVID-19. Sequenced sample: peripheral blood. This chain joins TRBV7-2 and TRBJ2-1; 9 nucleotides agree with TRBD2. Here the CDR3 reads CASSLVGGGAVYEQFF. CDR3 coding DNA: TGTGCCAGCAGCTTAGTTGGCGGGGGGGCGGTATATGAGCAGTTCTTC.